This T cell receptor beta chain was documented in a study of T cell responses to AZD1222 COVID-19 vaccine. About the study: Timing groups of about 4 and about 12 weeks for second doses were pooled.

Regarding the study as a whole: Across the whole spike, CD4 TCRs peaked at regions 160-218 and 743-854. Repertoire sampling was restricted to post-peak T cell response timepoints. At study baseline, merely a handful of AZD1222 recipients were seropositive.

CDR1 and CDR2 from the germline V gene are SGHDN and FVKESK. This CDR3 contains 14 residues. Germline trimming cut 2 bases from V and 5 bases from J; bases unmatched to any gene: 5. TCRdb's copy holds only in-frame clones and misses some; the assay was immunoSEQ multiplex PCR. The sample shows 150,000 to 200,000 clones, 87% of them seen only once. About this clone itself: No antigen is known for it.

The source of this sequence is an adult in good health. The starting material was peripheral blood, obtained on day 0 of AZD1222 vaccination. The rearrangement uses TRBV14 and TRBJ1-2, with TRBD1 identical over 7 bases. The CDR3 loop is CASSQTGTAYGYTF. The CDR3 DNA sequence: TGTGCCAGCAGCCAAACCGGGACAGCTTATGGCTACACCTTC.